The sequence of this T cell receptor beta chain was determined in a study of beta chain features in type 1 diabetes (dated by TCRdb to 2016 to 2019). For the study in its entirety: Mean age, gender distribution, total cell number and subset yield were not different between patients and healthy donors. Whereas all 30 or so donors provided naive and central memory subsets, regulatory and stem cell-like memory subsets were isolated from just 8 patients and about 8 healthy donors. In the study, TCRB repertoires of sorted circulating CD4+ T cell subsets from recently diagnosed type 1 diabetes patients were compared with those of matched healthy donors. Across all samples, around 99 million sorted cells were examined, and cell number per subset correlated strongly with RNA yield. General conclusions and limits of the study: At VDJ recombination sites, type 1 diabetes patients had fewer insertions and more deleted nucleotides, which implies abnormalities in thymic rearrangement. Because cDNA was sequenced instead of genomic DNA, highly expressing activated cells could be over-represented, though the groups showed no difference in activation or CD3 levels. A moderate but significant shortening of TCRB CDR3 length was observed in type 1 diabetes patients in all four CD4+ subsets. Only small numbers of individuals were included in the HLA sub-analyses, which left unresolved whether HLA type had any influence on TCRB rearrangement. Shorter templates might have been favored by PCR, but patient and control samples were amplified and corrected together, so both groups would have been affected equally by any skew. Naive, central memory and regulatory TCRB repertoires appeared to be more similar among patients than among healthy donors.

In the case of this clone: Its antigen is currently not known. The input lacks base qualities; no much larger clone sits a single base away.

The entire isolated RNA was reverse transcribed using the High Capacity cDNA Reverse Transcription Kit, and thus expressed TCRB transcripts were sequenced. Deep immunoSEQ sequencing was applied to naive, central memory and regulatory T cell samples, giving an average of roughly 3.3 million total reads per sample. Sorted cells were lysed in RLT buffer, and RNA was extracted using DNase-treated RNeasy Micro or Mini kits according to cell number. Each cell subset was processed separately to prevent cross-contamination, with patient and healthy donor samples processed together. The immunoSEQ multiplex PCR was used to amplify TCRB sequences from cDNA, generating 87-bp fragments that spanned the CDR3 region. Sequencing of the amplicons was done on the Illumina HiSeq platform. In the authors' own workflow: PCR bias was computationally corrected using synthetic template baselines, reads within Hamming distance 2 were collapsed, and singletons that could not be merged were discarded. Reads were aligned against IMGT so that V, D and J genes, CDR3 length and insertions or deletions at six rearrangement sites could be assigned. Within each subset, clonotype counts were normalized to sorted cell number, and only after that were true diversity and Gini coefficients computed with the tcR R package. The overlap coefficient, calculated on TCRB nucleotide sequences, was used to quantify repertoire sharing. As a proxy for the pre-selection repertoire, out-of-frame TCRB sequences from naive cells were analyzed. Imported from immuneACCESS, the table was reduced by TCRdb to in-frame sequences with V and J called. These copies leave out some clones; in studies compared against another copy, an unresolved V gene accounts for under half, and the cause of the remainder is not known. V and J calls and clone size follow that table, whereas D and trimming were derived from the DNA. The sample records hundreds of thousands of clones, roughly an eighth of which are singletons. In total, the top ten clones hold approximately 0.022% of the sample.

From each donor, a single peripheral blood sample of about 110 mL on average was drawn into heparinised tubes. A BD FACSAria II was used to sort naive, central memory, regulatory and stem cell-like memory CD4+ T cells with a panel that included CD45RO, CCR7, CD25, CD127, CD95 and CD27. Every sorted population had a purity above 95%. PBMCs were isolated immediately by Lymphoprep density gradient centrifugation and stained directly without culture. So that batch effects would be minimized, each experiment stained and sorted samples in pairs, pairing one healthy donor with one patient. Germline trimming amounts to 2 bases on V and 1 base on J, with 3 as the count of junction bases outside the gene matches. The germline V gene encodes CDR1 LNHNV and CDR2 YYDKDF (reference sequence). The CDR3 runs 15 amino acids, cysteine and phenylalanine included. Just CDR3 DNA is preserved here, 45 bases in frame from base 1.

The receptor was isolated from a man between 18 and 35 years old with type 1 diabetes. Recombination connected TRBV15 to TRBJ2-3, and 7 junction bases match TRBD2. The source material was naive CD4+ T cells from blood. Interpreted using the paper, the cell subset or site label stands for: true naive CD4+ T cells. The CDR3 reads CATSRSSGRTDTQYF. The DNA sequence is TGTGCCACCAGCAGATCTAGCGGACGCACAGATACGCAGTATTTT.